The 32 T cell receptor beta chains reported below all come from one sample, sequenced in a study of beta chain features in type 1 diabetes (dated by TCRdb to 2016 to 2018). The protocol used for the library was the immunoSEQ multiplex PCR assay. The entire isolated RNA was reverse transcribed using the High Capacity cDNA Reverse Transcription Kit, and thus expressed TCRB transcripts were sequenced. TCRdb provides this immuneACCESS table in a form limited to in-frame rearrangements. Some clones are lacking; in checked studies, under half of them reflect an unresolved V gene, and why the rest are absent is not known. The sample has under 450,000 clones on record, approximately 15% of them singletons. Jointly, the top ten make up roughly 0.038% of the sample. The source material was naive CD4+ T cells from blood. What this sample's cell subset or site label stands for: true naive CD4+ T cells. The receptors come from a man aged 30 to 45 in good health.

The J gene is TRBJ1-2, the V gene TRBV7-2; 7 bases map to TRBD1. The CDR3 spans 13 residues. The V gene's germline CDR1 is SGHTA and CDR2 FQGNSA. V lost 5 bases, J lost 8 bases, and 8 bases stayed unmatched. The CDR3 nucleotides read TGTGCCAGCAGCCCGGACAGGCCGCGGGGCTACACCTTC. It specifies CASSPDRPRGYTF.

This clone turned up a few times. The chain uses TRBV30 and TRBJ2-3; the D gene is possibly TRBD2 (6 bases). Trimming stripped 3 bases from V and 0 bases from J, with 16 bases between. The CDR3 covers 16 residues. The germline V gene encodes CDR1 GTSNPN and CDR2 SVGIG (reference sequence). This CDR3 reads CAWRAFGGISTDTQYF. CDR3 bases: TGTGCCTGGAGAGCCTTCGGCGGGATTAGCACAGATACGCAGTATTTT.

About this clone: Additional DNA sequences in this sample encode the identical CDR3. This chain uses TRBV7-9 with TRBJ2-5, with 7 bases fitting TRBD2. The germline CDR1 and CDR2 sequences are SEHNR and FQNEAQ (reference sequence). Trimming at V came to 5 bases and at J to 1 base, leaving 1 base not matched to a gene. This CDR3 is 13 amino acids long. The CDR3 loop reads CASSPGGQETQYF. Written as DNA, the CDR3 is TGTGCCAGCAGCCCGGGGGGCCAAGAGACCCAGTACTTC.

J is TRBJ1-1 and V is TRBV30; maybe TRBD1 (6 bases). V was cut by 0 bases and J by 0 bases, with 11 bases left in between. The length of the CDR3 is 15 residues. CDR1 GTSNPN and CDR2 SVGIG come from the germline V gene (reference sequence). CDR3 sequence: CAWSVPQGLNTEAFF. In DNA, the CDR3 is TGTGCCTGGAGTGTCCCACAGGGATTGAACACTGAAGCTTTCTTT. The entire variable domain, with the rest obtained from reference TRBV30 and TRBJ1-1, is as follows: SQTIHQWPATLVQPVGSPLSLECTVEGTSNPNLYWYRQAAGRGLQLLFYSVGIGQISSEVPQNLSASRPQDRQFILSSKKLLLSDSGFYLCAWSVPQGLNTEAFFGQGTRLTVV.

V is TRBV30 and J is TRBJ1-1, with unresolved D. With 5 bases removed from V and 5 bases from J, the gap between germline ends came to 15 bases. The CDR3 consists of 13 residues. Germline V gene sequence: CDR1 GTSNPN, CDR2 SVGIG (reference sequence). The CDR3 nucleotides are TGTGCCTGGGCACAGAGCCAATGGACTGAAGCTTTCTTT. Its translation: CAWAQSQWTEAFF.

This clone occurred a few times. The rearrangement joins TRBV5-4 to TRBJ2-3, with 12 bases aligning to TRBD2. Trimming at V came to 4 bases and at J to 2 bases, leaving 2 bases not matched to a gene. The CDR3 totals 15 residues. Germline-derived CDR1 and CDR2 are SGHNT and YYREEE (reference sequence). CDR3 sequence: CASSGTSGYTDTQYF. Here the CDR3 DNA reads TGTGCCAGCAGCGGGACTAGCGGGTACACAGATACGCAGTATTTT.

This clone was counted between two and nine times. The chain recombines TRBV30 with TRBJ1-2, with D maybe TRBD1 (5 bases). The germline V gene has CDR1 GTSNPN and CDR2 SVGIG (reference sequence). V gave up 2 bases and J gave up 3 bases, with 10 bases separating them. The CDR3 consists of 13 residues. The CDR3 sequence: CAWSPGRDYGYTF. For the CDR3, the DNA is TGTGCCTGGAGTCCAGGGCGCGACTATGGCTACACCTTC.

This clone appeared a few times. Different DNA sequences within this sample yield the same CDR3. DNA for the CDR3: TGTGCCAGCAGCTTGGGGGGCGAGCAGTTCTTC. Translation: CASSLGGEQFF. The J gene is TRBJ2-1, the V gene TRBV7-2; D is perhaps TRBD1 or TRBD2 (6 bases each). Germline V gene lookup returns CDR1 SGHTA and CDR2 FQGNSA. The CDR3 sequence is 11 residues long. V lost 3 bases to trimming and J lost 10 bases, with 7 bases between them.

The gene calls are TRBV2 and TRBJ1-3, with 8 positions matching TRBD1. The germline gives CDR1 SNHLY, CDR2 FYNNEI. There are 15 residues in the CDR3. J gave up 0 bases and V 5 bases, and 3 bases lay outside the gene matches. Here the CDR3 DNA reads TGTGCCAGCAGTCAGGGACAGGTCTCTGGAAACACCATATATTTT. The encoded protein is CASSQGQVSGNTIYF. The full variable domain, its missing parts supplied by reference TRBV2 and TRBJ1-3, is EPEVTQTPSHQVTQMGQEVILRCVPISNHLYFYWYRQILGQKVEFLVSFYNNEISEKSEIFDDQFSVERPDGSNFTLKIRSTKLEDSAMYFCASSQGQVSGNTIYFGEGSWLTVV.

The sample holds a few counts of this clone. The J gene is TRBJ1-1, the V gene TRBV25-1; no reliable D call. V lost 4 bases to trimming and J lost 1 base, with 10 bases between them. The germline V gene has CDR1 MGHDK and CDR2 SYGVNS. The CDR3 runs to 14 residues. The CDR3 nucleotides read TGTGCCAGCAGTGGAGGCGGACGGAACACTGAAGCTTTCTTT. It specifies CASSGGGRNTEAFF.

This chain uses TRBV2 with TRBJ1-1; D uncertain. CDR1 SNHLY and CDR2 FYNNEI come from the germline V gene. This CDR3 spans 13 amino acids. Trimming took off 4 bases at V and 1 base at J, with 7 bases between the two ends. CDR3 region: CASSVRANTEAFF. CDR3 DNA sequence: TGTGCCAGCAGTGTAAGGGCGAACACTGAAGCTTTCTTT.

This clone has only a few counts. This CDR3 is CASSSDGTSYNEQFF. In DNA form, the CDR3 reads TGCGCCAGCAGCTCGGATGGGACTTCCTACAATGAGCAGTTCTTC. The chain recombines TRBV5-1 with TRBJ2-1; D possibly corresponds to TRBD2 (6 bases). There are 15 residues in the CDR3. Germline lookup yields CDR1 SGHRS and CDR2 YFSETQ. Between the trimmed V and J ends, which lost 3 bases and 1 base, there was a span of 11 bases.

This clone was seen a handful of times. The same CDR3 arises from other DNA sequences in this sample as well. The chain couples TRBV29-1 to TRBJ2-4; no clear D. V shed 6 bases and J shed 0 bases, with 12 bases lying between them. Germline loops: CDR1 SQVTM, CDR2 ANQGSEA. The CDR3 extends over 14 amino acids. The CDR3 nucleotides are TGCAGCGTCCGACAAGCCCTAGCCAAAAACATTCAGTACTTC. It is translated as CSVRQALAKNIQYF.

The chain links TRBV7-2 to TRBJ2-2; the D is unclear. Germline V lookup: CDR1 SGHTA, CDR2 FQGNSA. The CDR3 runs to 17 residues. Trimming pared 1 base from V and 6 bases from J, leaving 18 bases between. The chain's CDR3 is CASSLGFRSRGSGELFF. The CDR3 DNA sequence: TGTGCCAGCAGCTTAGGGTTCAGGAGCAGAGGATCCGGGGAGCTGTTTTTT.

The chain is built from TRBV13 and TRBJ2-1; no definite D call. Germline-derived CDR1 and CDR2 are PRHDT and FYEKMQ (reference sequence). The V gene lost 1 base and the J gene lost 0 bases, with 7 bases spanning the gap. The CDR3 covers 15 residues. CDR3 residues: CASSLAVLSYNEQFF. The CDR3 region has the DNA TGTGCCAGCAGCTTAGCAGTTCTCTCCTACAATGAGCAGTTCTTC.

The CDR3 loop is CASSYQGTGLNSPLHF. CDR3 bases: TGTGCCAGCAGTTATCAGGGAACGGGTCTTAATTCACCCCTCCACTTT. J is TRBJ1-6 and V is TRBV6-5, with D possibly matching TRBD1 (5 bases). The CDR3 loop spans 16 amino acids. Trimming took 3 bases from V and 6 from J, leaving 15 bases between them. Germline loops: CDR1 MNHEY, CDR2 SVGAGI.

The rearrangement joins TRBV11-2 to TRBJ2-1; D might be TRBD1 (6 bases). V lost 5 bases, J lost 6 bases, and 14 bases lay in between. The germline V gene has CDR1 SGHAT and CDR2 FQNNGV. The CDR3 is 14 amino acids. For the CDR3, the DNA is TGTGCCAGCAGCGGATACAGGGTTCTCAATGAGCAGTTCTTC. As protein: CASSGYRVLNEQFF. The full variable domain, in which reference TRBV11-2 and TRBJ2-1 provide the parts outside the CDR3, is EAGVAQSPRYKIIEKRQSVAFWCNPISGHATLYWYQQILGQGPKLLIQFQNNGVVDDSQLPKDRFSAERLKGVDSTLKIQPAKLEDSAVYLCASSGYRVLNEQFFGPGTRLTVL.

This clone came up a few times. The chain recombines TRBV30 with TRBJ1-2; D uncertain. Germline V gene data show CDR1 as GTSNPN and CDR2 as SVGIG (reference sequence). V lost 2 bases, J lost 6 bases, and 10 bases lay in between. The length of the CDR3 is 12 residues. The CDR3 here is CAWSPTKNGYTF. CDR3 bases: TGTGCCTGGAGTCCGACGAAGAATGGCTACACCTTC.

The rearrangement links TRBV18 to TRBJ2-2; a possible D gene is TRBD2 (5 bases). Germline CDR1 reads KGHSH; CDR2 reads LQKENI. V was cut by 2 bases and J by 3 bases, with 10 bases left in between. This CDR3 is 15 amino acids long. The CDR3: CASSPGREDTGELFF. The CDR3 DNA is TGTGCCAGCTCACCAGGGAGAGAGGACACCGGGGAGCTGTTTTTT.

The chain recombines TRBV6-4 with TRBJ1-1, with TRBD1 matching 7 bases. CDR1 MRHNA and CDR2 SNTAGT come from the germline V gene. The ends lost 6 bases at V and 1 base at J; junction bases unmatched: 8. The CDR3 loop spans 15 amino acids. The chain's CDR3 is CASRNTGVWNTEAFF. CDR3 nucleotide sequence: TGTGCCAGCAGAAATACAGGGGTTTGGAACACTGAAGCTTTCTTT.

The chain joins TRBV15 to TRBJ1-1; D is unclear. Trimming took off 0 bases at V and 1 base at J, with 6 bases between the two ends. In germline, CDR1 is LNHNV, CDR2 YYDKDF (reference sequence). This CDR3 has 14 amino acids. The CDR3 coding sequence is TGTGCCACCAGCAGAGATCTAAAGAACACTGAAGCTTTCTTT. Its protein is CATSRDLKNTEAFF.

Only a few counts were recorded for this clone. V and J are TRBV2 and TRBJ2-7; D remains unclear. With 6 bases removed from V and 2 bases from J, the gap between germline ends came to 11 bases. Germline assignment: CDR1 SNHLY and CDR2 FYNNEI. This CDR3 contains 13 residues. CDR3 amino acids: CASRRDGTYEQYV. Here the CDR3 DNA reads TGTGCCAGCAGGAGAGACGGAACCTACGAGCAGTACGTC.

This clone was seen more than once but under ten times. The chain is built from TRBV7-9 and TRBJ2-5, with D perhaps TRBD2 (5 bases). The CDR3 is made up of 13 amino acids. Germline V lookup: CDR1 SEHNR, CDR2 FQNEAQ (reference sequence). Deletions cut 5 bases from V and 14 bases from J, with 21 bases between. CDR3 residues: CASSPARVDSPYF. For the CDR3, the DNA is TGTGCCAGCAGCCCCGCCCGGGTGGACTCCCCTTACTTC.

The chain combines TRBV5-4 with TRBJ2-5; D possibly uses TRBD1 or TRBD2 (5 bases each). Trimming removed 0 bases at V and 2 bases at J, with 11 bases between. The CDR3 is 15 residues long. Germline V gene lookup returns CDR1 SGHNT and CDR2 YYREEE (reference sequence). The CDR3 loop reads CASSLVGVMQETQYF. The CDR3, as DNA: TGTGCCAGCAGCTTGGTGGGGGTGATGCAAGAGACCCAGTACTTC.

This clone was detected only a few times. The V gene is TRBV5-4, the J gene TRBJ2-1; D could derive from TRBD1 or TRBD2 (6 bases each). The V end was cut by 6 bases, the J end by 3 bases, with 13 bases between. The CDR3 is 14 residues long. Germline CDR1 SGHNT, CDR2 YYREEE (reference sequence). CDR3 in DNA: TGTGCCAGCAACGAGGGGGGACTCTACAATGAGCAGTTCTTC. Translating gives CASNEGGLYNEQFF.

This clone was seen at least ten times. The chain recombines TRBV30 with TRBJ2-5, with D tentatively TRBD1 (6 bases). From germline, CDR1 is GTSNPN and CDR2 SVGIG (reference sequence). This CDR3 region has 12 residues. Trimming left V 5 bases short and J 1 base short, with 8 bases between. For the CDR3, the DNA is TGTGCCTGGGGGGACACCCAAGAGACCCAGTACTTC. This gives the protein CAWGDTQETQYF.

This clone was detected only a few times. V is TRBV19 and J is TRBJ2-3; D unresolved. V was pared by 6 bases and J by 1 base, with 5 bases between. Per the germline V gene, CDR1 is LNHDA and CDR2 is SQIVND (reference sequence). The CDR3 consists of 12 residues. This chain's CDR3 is CASSFRTDTQYF. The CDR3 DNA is TGTGCCAGTAGCTTTCGCACAGATACGCAGTATTTT.

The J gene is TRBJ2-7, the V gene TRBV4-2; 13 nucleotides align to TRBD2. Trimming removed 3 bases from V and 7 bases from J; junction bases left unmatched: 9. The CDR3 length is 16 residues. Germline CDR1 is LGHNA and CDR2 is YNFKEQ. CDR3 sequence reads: CASSHPTSGGDREQYF. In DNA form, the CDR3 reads TGTGCCAGCAGCCATCCTACTAGCGGGGGGGATCGTGAGCAGTACTTC.

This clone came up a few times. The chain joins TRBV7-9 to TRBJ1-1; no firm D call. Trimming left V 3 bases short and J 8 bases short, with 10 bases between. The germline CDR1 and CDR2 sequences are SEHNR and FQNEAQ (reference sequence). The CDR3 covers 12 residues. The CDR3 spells CASSFNPGEAFF. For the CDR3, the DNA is TGTGCCAGCAGCTTTAACCCGGGGGAAGCTTTCTTT.

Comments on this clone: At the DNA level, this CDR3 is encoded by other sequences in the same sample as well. CDR3 protein: CASSLTGGDTQYF. CDR3 coding DNA: TGTGCCAGCAGCTTAACAGGGGGGGATACGCAGTATTTT. The chain joins TRBV7-2 to TRBJ2-3, with 8 bases identical to TRBD1. Trimming took 2 bases from V and 6 from J; bases not matched to a gene: 1. From germline, CDR1 is SGHTA and CDR2 FQGNSA. There are 13 residues in the CDR3. Supplemented by reference TRBV7-2 and TRBJ2-3, the full variable domain reads GAGVSQSPSNKVTEKGKDVELRCDPISGHTALYWYRQSLGQGLEFLIYFQGNSAPDKSGLPSDRFSAERTGGSVSTLTIQRTQQEDSAVYLCASSLTGGDTQYFGPGTRLTVL.

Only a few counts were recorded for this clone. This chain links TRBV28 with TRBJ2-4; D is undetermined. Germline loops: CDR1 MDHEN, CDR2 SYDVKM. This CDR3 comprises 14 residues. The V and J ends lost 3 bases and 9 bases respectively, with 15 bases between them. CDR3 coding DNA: TGTGCCAGCAGTTTGCTGAGAGATATTCCCATTCAGTACTTC. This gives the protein CASSLLRDIPIQYF. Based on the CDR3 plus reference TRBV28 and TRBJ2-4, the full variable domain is DVKVTQSSRYLVKRTGEKVFLECVQDMDHENMFWYRQDPGLGLRLIYFSYDVKMKEKGDIPEGYSVSREKKERFSLILESASTNQTSMYLCASSLLRDIPIQYFGAGTRLSVL.

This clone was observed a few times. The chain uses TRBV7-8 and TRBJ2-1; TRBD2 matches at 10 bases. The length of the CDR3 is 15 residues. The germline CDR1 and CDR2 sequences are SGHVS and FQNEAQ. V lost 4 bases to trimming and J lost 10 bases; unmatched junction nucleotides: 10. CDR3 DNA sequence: TGTGCCAGCAGCTATCGGCGGCTAGCGGGAGAAGAGCAGTTCTTC. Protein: CASSYRRLAGEEQFF.